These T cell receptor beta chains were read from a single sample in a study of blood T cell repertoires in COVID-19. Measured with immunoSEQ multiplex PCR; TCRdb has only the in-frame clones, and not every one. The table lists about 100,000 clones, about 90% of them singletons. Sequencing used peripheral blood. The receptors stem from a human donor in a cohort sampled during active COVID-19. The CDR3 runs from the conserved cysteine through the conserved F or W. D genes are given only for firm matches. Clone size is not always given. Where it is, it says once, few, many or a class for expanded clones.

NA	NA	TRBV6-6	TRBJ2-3	CASTPPQGFSTDTQYF	TGTGCCAGCACCCCACCCCAGGGTTTCAGCACAGATACGCAGTATTTT
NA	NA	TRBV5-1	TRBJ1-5	CASSLAGGGNQPQHF	TGCGCCAGCAGCTTGGCTGGGGGGGGCAATCAGCCCCAGCATTTT
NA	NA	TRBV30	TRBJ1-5	CAWSVGRLTVGQPQHF	TGTGCCTGGAGTGTAGGGAGACTGACGGTGGGGCAGCCCCAGCATTTT
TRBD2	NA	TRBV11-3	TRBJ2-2	CASSFALAGGTGELFF	TGTGCCAGCAGCTTCGCCCTAGCGGGAGGTACCGGGGAGCTGTTTTTT
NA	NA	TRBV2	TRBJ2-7	CASSLGGGSPYEQYF	TGTGCCAGCAGCCTTGGGGGGGGCTCACCCTACGAGCAGTACTTC
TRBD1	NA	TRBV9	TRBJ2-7	CASSASGQSYEQYF	TGTGCCAGCAGCGCCTCGGGACAGTCCTACGAGCAGTACTTC
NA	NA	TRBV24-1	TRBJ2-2	CATRGSTGELFF	TGTGCCACCCGGGGGTCAACCGGGGAGCTGTTTTTT
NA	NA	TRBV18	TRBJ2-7	CASSPAPGEQYF	TGTGCCAGCTCACCGGCGCCAGGGGAGCAGTACTTC
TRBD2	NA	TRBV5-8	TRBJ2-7	CASSLPLAAYEQYF	TGTGCCAGCAGCCTCCCGCTAGCGGCATACGAGCAGTACTTC
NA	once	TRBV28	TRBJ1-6	CATPYQGRNSPLHF	TGTGCCACCCCATACCAGGGTCGTAATTCACCCCTCCACTTT
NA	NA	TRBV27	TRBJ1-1	CASSAILTATEAFF	TGTGCCAGCAGCGCGATCTTGACAGCCACTGAAGCTTTCTTT
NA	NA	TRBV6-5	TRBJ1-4	CASSYQGSTNEKLFF	TGTGCCAGCAGTTACCAGGGATCAACTAATGAAAAACTGTTTTTT
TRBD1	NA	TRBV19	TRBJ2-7	CASSLIPRDRGSYEQYF	TGTGCCAGTAGTCTTATTCCAAGGGACAGGGGGTCCTACGAGCAGTACTTC
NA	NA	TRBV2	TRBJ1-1	CASSYLQDPTEAFF	TGTGCCAGCAGTTATCTACAGGATCCTACTGAAGCTTTCTTT
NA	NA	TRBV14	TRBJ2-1	CASEKTGRDEQFF	TGTGCCAGCGAGAAGACAGGTCGGGATGAGCAGTTCTTC
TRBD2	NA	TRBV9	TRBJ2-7	CASSLAGLGDEQYF	TGTGCCAGCAGCCTCGCGGGACTAGGGGACGAGCAGTACTTC
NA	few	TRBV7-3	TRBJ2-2	CASSLRQDTGELFF	TGTGCCAGCAGCTTACGGCAGGACACCGGGGAGCTGTTTTTT
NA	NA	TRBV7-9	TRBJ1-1	CASSLRGDTEAFF	TGTGCCAGCAGTTTAAGGGGCGACACTGAAGCTTTCTTT
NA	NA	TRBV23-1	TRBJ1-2	CASSLEGLGYTF	TGCGCCAGCAGTCTCGAGGGACTCGGCTACACCTTC
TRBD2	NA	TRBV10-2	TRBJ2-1	CASSEIVRGGAYNEQFF	TGCGCCAGCAGTGAGATAGTACGCGGGGGGGCTTACAATGAGCAGTTCTTC
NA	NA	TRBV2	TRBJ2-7	CASSGQVAYEQYF	TGTGCCAGCAGTGGTCAGGTCGCCTACGAGCAGTACTTC
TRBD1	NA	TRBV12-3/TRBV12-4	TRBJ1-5	CASSLEGAQPQHF	TGTGCCAGCAGTTTGGAGGGGGCTCAGCCCCAGCATTTT
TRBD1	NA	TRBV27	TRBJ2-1	CASSPNGQGPGNEQFF	TGTGCCAGCAGTCCCAACGGACAGGGTCCCGGGAATGAGCAGTTCTTC
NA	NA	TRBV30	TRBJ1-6	CAWSTQGPLHF	TGTGCCTGGAGTACACAGGGACCCCTCCACTTT
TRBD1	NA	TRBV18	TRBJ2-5	CASSPGLQGAGETQYF	TGTGCCAGCTCACCGGGGCTGCAGGGGGCTGGAGAGACCCAGTACTTC
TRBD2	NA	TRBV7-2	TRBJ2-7	CASSGGGPPYEQYF	TGTGCCAGCAGCGGCGGGGGTCCCCCCTACGAGCAGTACTTC
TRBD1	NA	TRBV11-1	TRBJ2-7	CASSMGQGAYEQYF	TGTGCCAGCAGCATGGGACAGGGGGCCTACGAGCAGTACTTC
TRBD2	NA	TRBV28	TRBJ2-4	CASSSGGVVKNIQYF	TGTGCCAGCAGTTCCGGGGGGGTGGTCAAAAACATTCAGTACTTC
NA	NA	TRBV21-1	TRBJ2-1	CASSKGGDRGYREQFF	TGTGCCAGCAGCAAAGGCGGGGACAGGGGATATAGGGAGCAGTTCTTC
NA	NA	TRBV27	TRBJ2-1	CASSDRLEEQFF	TGTGCCAGCAGTGACCGGCTAGAGGAGCAGTTCTTC
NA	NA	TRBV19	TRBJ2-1	CASSIGRAQSWFF	TGTGCCAGTAGTATAGGGCGGGCCCAATCTTGGTTCTTC
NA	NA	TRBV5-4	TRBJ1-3	CASSFNSGNTIYF	TGTGCCAGCAGCTTTAACTCTGGAAACACCATATATTTT
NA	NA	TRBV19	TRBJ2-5	CASSMTEQETQYF	TGTGCCAGTAGTATGACAGAGCAAGAGACCCAGTACTTC
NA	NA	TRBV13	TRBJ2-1	CASSLPYNEQFF	TGTGCCAGCAGCCTCCCCTACAATGAGCAGTTCTTC
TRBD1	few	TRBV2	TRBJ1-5	CASTQPGQGRQHF	TGTGCCAGCACCCAGCCCGGACAGGGGCGCCAGCATTTT
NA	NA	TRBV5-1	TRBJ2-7	CASSPRGDGTYEQYF	TGCGCCAGCAGCCCCAGGGGGGACGGCACCTACGAGCAGTACTTC
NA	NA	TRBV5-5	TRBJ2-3	CASSLSSSPPDTQYF	TGTGCCAGCAGCTTGAGTAGCAGTCCACCAGATACGCAGTATTTT